A selection of T cell receptor beta chains follows, all from one sample in a study of OX40 agonist ivuxolimab in advanced cancers. Sequencing used immunoSEQ multiplex PCR; TCRdb keeps in-frame clones, though not all of them. This sample has about 60,000 clones, with about 90% found just once. The material sequenced was CD4+ or CD8+ T cells sorted from blood, taken in a trial of the OX40 agonist ivuxolimab. These receptor sequences come from an adult with an advanced solid tumor such as melanoma, head and neck, liver or kidney cancer. Both conserved end residues are part of each CDR3. D genes are given only for firm matches.

CDR3 protein	V gene	D gene
CASSPDHLQETQYF	TRBV18	NA
CASSLAPSGRIRTQYF	TRBV5-4	TRBD2
CASSPPRWDNYGYTF	TRBV4-1	NA
CASSRGTGREQYF	TRBV7-6	TRBD1
CASSYGAGETQYF	TRBV2	NA
CATSRDRGPGNTIYF	TRBV15	NA
CASSLVGGGPYEQYF	TRBV5-4	NA
CASSLAGTGRSGANVLTF	TRBV5-4	TRBD1
CASSKSRTGGALDNQPQHF	TRBV21-1	NA
CASSQMGGNEKLFF	TRBV7-2	NA
CASSPSDGNTEAFF	TRBV18	NA
CASGFGGDTEAFF	TRBV12-5	NA
CASSYTRAGDEQYF	TRBV6-4	TRBD2
CASSSLTGNTGELFF	TRBV7-9	NA
CASSLSVTGVAFF	TRBV28	TRBD1
CASSPLDSGGELFF	TRBV5-1	NA
CASSLSGSDSSYNEQFF	TRBV7-3	NA
CASSFGGQDNIYGYTF	TRBV27	TRBD1
CASGNRKPGQGSSEKLFF	TRBV27	TRBD1
CASSHQTGGNEKLFF	TRBV4-3	TRBD1
CASSVLGRTGYGYTF	TRBV28	NA
CASSMFQGEQFF	TRBV19	NA
CAISEPPTGVSYNEQFF	TRBV10-3	TRBD1
CASTTGSNQPQHF	TRBV6-1	NA
CASKTGRRSTDTQYF	TRBV4-1	NA